These T cell receptor beta chains were read from a single sample in a study of lymphopenia after photon versus proton radiotherapy. Here immunoSEQ multiplex PCR was the method, and the copy in TCRdb shows in-frame clones only, minus some. The sample consists of 3,500 or so clones, roughly three quarters of them appearing once. This material consisted of peripheral blood, taken from a patient treated with proton-based radiotherapy. The receptors shown here come from an older man with esophageal cancer. CDR3s include the opening cysteine and the closing phenylalanine or tryptophan. The D gene is left open where the match is weak. Not all rows give a size; the values are once, few, many and, for expanded clones, a class.

j_call d_call clone_size v_call cdr3_aa cdr3_nt
TRBJ2-3 - - TRBV5-8 CASSLIGRDTQYF TGTGCCAGCAGCTTAATAGGGCGAGATACGCAGTATTTT
TRBJ2-7 TRBD1 - TRBV29-1 CSVPATTGTYEQYF TGCAGCGTTCCGGCCACGACAGGGACCTACGAGCAGTACTTC
TRBJ1-4 - - TRBV6-6 CASSYAGGGKLFF TGTGCCAGCAGTTACGCGGGGGGGGGAAAACTGTTTTTT
TRBJ1-2 - - TRBV4-1 CASSHPGNYGYTF TGCGCCAGCAGCCACCCGGGGAACTATGGCTACACCTTC
TRBJ2-1 - few TRBV5-4 CASSRAGSYNEQFF TGTGCCAGCAGCCGAGCGGGCTCCTACAATGAGCAGTTCTTC
TRBJ2-7 TRBD1 once TRBV7-9 CASSLRVDREYEQYF TGTGCCAGCAGCTTGAGGGTGGACAGGGAGTACGAGCAGTACTTC
TRBJ1-5 - few TRBV28 CASSPGGRDSNQPQHF TGTGCCAGCAGCCCTGGGGGGCGGGATAGCAATCAGCCCCAGCATTTT
TRBJ1-2 - - TRBV13 CASSLAGRRSF TGTGCCAGCAGCTTAGCCGGGCGACGGTCCTTC
TRBJ2-7 TRBD1 few TRBV5-1 CASSILQGAGEQYF TGCGCCAGCAGCATACTGCAGGGGGCGGGTGAGCAGTACTTC
TRBJ2-7 - - TRBV21-1 CAMRRESNVYEQYF TGTGCCATGCGGCGGGAGAGTAACGTCTACGAGCAGTACTTC
TRBJ1-6 - - TRBV19 CASFGAAAGHNSPLHF TGTGCCAGTTTCGGCGCGGCGGCAGGGCACAATTCACCCCTCCACTTT
TRBJ1-2 TRBD1 once TRBV6-5 CASSLITGGGYGYTF TGTGCCAGCAGTTTAATCACAGGGGGTGGCTATGGCTACACCTTC
TRBJ2-2 - - TRBV28 CASCRRVNTGELFF TGTGCCAGCTGTAGACGGGTGAACACCGGGGAGCTGTTTTTT
TRBJ2-3 - few TRBV7-8 CASSPPGTRENTQYF TGTGCCAGCAGCCCCCCCGGGACGAGAGAAAATACGCAGTATTTT
TRBJ2-7 TRBD2 once TRBV11-2 CASSFASGGVVEQYF TGTGCCAGCAGCTTCGCTAGCGGGGGGGTAGTCGAGCAGTACTTC
TRBJ2-3 - - TRBV4-1 CASSQTGPTDTQYF TGCGCCAGCAGCCAGACCGGGCCAACAGATACGCAGTATTTT
TRBJ2-7 - - TRBV5-2 CASNRRQAPYEQYF TGTGCCAGCAATCGTAGACAGGCCCCCTACGAGCAGTACTTC
TRBJ1-4 - - TRBV12-1 CASSPRLKRQVNEKLFF TGTGCCAGCAGCCCGAGACTTAAGAGGCAGGTTAATGAAAAACTGTTTTTT
TRBJ2-6 - - TRBV9 CASSVYVTATRSANVLTF TGTGCCAGCAGCGTTTATGTGACAGCTACACGATCGGCCAACGTCCTGACTTTC
TRBJ2-7 TRBD1 - TRBV6-5 CASRDRGYYEQYF TGTGCCAGCCGGGACAGGGGGTACTACGAGCAGTACTTC
TRBJ2-7 - - TRBV21-1 CASRGRIVWGIYEQYF TGTGCCAGCAGGGGAAGGATCGTGTGGGGCATCTACGAGCAGTACTTC
TRBJ2-5 - - TRBV30 CAWSGRYQETQYF TGTGCCTGGAGTGGACGGTACCAAGAGACCCAGTACTTC
TRBJ2-7 TRBD1 - TRBV6-5 CASSYSGDRIHEQYF TGTGCCAGCAGTTACTCCGGGGACAGGATCCACGAGCAGTACTTC
TRBJ2-5 - - TRBV18 CASSPQLETQYF TGTGCCAGCTCACCACAGTTAGAGACCCAGTACTTC
TRBJ2-7 TRBD1 - TRBV5-4 CASSLDRGGSYEQYF TGTGCCAGCAGCCTCGACAGGGGTGGGAGCTACGAGCAGTACTTC